Below, 7 T cell receptor beta chains from the same sample are listed, as sequenced in a study of shared clonotypes between healthy human individuals. The assay was immunoSEQ multiplex PCR, and TCRdb's table has in-frame clones only and misses some. The table lists about 2.1 million clones, more than 85% of them singletons. Terminally differentiated effector memory CD45RA+ cells were excluded by CCR7 positive selection of CD45RO-negative cells. The sequencing sample was made of naive CD8+ T cells from PBMCs. These receptors all come from a man aged 18 to 30 in good health. Some clones in this sample may be carry-over from other donors' samples.

The chain employs TRBV9 and TRBJ2-7; 8 bases line up with TRBD2. CDR1 and CDR2 (germline): SGDLS, YYNGEE. This CDR3 has 14 residues. The junction had 10 bases not matched to a gene; V was cut back by 4 bases and J by 7 bases. This CDR3 reads CASSSRTSPGEQYF. The CDR3 region has the DNA TGTGCCAGCAGCTCGAGGACTAGCCCCGGTGAGCAGTACTTC.

The chain is built from TRBV7-9 and TRBJ1-1; unclear D gene. CDR1 is SEHNR, CDR2 FQNEAQ, per germline (reference sequence). Trimming cost V 5 bases and J 0 bases, with 10 bases left between them. The CDR3 loop spans 14 amino acids. The chain's CDR3 is CASSEAGLNTEAFF. The CDR3 nucleotides are TGTGCCAGCAGCGAGGCAGGATTGAACACTGAAGCTTTCTTT.

The chain has TRBV28 and TRBJ1-4; weak D call: TRBD1 (6 bases). V gave up 5 bases and J gave up 7 bases, with 14 bases separating them. Looked up from germline, CDR1 is MDHEN and CDR2 is SYDVKM. There are 14 residues in the CDR3. CDR3 sequence (DNA): TGTGCCAGCAGTCCTCCTGGACAGTCTGAAAAACTGTTTTTT. Encoded protein: CASSPPGQSEKLFF.

The chain has TRBV28 and TRBJ1-4, with D unresolved. Germline V CDR1 and CDR2: MDHEN, SYDVKM. This CDR3 has 13 amino acids. V was clipped by 3 bases and J by 1 base, with 3 bases between them. The DNA of the CDR3 is TGTGCCAGCAGTTTGATAACTAATGAAAAACTGTTTTTT. Translating gives CASSLITNEKLFF.

The chain employs TRBV7-3 and TRBJ2-1; D is tentatively TRBD1 or TRBD2 (6 bases each). There are 18 residues in the CDR3. In germline, CDR1 is SGHTA, CDR2 FQGTGA. Trimming took off 1 base at V and 0 bases at J, with 16 bases between the two ends. This CDR3 reads CASSLMGGRPYSYNEQFF. The CDR3 DNA sequence: TGTGCCAGCAGCTTAATGGGGGGCAGACCTTACTCCTACAATGAGCAGTTCTTC.

The rearrangement joins TRBV13 to TRBJ2-5; D perhaps matches TRBD1 (6 bases). V dropped 4 bases and J dropped 4 bases, with 16 bases sitting between them. This CDR3 is built from 15 residues. Germline CDR1 and CDR2: PRHDT and FYEKMQ (reference sequence). The CDR3 region is CASSSGAGRAETQYF. The CDR3 DNA is TGTGCCAGCAGCTCAGGGGCCGGCAGGGCAGAGACCCAGTACTTC.

This chain joins TRBV19 and TRBJ2-7; no firm D call. Trimming shortened V by 1 base and J by 3 bases, and 10 bases separated the two germline ends. Germline CDR1 reads LNHDA; CDR2 reads SQIVND (reference sequence). The CDR3 spans 14 residues. CDR3 amino acids: CASSIGMGFYEQYF. DNA for the CDR3: TGTGCCAGTAGTATAGGTATGGGTTTCTACGAGCAGTACTTC.